The 6 T cell receptor beta chains below were found in one sample sequenced in a study of cytomegalovirus exposure and HLA in healthy donors. PCR employed 60 Vbeta and 13 Jbeta primers. Here immunoSEQ multiplex PCR was the method, and the copy in TCRdb shows in-frame clones only, minus some. The profile shows over 100,000 clones, 70% to 75% of them singletons. The sample consisted of PBMCs. The receptors stem from a woman in her 40s in good health and CMV-seropositive.

This rearrangement joins TRBV27 to TRBJ1-5; no clear D. CDR3 length equals 10 residues. V shed 8 bases and J shed 6 bases, with 5 bases lying between them. From germline, CDR1 is MNHEY and CDR2 SMNVEV (reference sequence). As DNA, the CDR3 is TGTGCCAGCGGAGGTCAGCCCCAGCATTTT. Protein: CASGGQPQHF.

V and J are TRBV18 and TRBJ2-2; weak D call: TRBD2 (6 bases). V was clipped by 3 bases and J by 7 bases, with 9 bases between them. In germline, CDR1 is KGHSH, CDR2 LQKENI. This CDR3 is built from 13 residues. CDR3 in amino acids: CASSPGTGGELFF. The CDR3 coding sequence is TGTGCCAGCTCACCGGGGACTGGCGGGGAGCTGTTTTTT.

In the case of this clone: One end of the junction is discordant with germline, which a read error may explain. The V gene is TRBV14, the J gene TRBJ1-1, with TRBD1 matching over 8 bases. CDR1 is SGHDN, CDR2 FVKESK, per germline. CDR3 length equals 12 residues. The CDR3: CASSQGTGRWYF. CDR3 in DNA: TGTGCCAGCAGCCAAGGGACAGGGCGGTGGTACTTT. Full variable domain (outside the CDR3, taken from reference TRBV14 and TRBJ1-1): EAGVTQFPSHSVIEKGQTVTLRCDPISGHDNLYWYRRVMGKEIKFLLHFVKESKQDESGMPNNRFLAERTGGTYSTLKVQPAELEDSGVYFCASSQGTGRWYFGQGTRLTVV.

The chain links TRBV7-9 to TRBJ1-2, with D perhaps matching TRBD1 (5 bases). The germline V and J ends were trimmed by 1 base and 4 bases, with 7 bases remaining between them. CDR1 is SEHNR and CDR2 is FQNEAQ in the germline V gene (reference sequence). CDR3 length equals 13 residues. The CDR3 sequence is CASSLGGSYGYTF. Written as DNA, the CDR3 is TGTGCCAGCAGCTTAGGGGGCAGCTATGGCTACACCTTC.

The J gene is TRBJ2-5, the V gene TRBV9; D perhaps matches TRBD2 (5 bases). The J call may not be correct, given that the DNA end is closer to TRBJ2-7. This CDR3 spans 18 amino acids. Germline values: CDR1 SGDLS, CDR2 YYNGEE. This CDR3 is CASSARGHVAVGSYEQYF. As DNA, the CDR3 is TGTGCCAGCAGCGCCCGCGGGCATGTGGCGGTTGGGTCCTACGAGCAGTACTTC.

This chain joins TRBV9 and TRBJ2-7; 8 positions agree with TRBD2. The CDR3 consists of 14 residues. Germline V gene data show CDR1 as SGDLS and CDR2 as YYNGEE. The trim removed 4 bases at V and 4 bases at J, leaving 7 bases unmatched. The CDR3 sequence is CASSPGLARYEQYF. The CDR3 DNA follows: TGTGCCAGCAGCCCAGGACTAGCTCGGTACGAGCAGTACTTC.